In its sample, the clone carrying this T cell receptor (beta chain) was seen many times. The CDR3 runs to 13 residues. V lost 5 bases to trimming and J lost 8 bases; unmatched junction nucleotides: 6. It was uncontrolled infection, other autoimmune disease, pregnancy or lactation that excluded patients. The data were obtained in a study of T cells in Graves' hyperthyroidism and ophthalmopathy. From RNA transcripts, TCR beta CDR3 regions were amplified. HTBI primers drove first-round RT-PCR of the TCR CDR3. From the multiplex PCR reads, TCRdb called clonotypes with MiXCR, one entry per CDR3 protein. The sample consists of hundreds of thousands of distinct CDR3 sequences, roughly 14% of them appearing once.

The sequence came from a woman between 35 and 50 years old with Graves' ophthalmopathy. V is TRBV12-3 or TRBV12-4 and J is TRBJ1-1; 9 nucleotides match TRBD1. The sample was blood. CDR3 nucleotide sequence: TGTGCCAGCAGTCCTCTCGGGACAGGGGAAGCTTTCTTT. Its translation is CASSPLGTGEAFF.